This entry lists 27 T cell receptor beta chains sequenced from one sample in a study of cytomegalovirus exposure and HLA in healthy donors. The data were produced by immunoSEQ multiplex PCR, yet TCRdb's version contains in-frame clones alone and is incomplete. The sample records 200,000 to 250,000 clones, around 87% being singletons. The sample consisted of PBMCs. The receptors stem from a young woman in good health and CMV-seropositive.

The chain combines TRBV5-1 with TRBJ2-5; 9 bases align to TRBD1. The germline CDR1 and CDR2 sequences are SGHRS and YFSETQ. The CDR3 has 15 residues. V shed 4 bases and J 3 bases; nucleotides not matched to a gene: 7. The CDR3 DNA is TGCGCCAGCAGCCTACCCCGGGACAGGGAAGAGACCCAGTACTTC. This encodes CASSLPRDREETQYF.

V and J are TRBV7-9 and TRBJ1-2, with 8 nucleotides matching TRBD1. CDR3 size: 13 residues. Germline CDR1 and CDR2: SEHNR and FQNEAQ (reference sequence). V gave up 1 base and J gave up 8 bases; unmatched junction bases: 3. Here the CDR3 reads CASSLEQGAGYTF. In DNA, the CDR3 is TGTGCCAGCAGCTTAGAGCAGGGGGCGGGCTACACCTTC.

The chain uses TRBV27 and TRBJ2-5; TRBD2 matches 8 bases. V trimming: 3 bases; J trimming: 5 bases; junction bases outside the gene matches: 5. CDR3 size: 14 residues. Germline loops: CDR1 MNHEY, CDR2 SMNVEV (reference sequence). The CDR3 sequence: CASSFTSGGETQYF. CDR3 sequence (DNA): TGTGCCAGCAGTTTCACTAGCGGCGGGGAGACCCAGTACTTC.

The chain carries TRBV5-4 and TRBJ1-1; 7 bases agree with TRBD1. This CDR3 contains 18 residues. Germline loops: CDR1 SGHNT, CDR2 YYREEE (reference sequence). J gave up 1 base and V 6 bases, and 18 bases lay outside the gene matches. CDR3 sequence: CASTPGTARLDPNTEAFF. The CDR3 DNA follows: TGTGCCAGCACCCCCGGGACAGCCCGGTTAGACCCGAACACTGAAGCTTTCTTT.

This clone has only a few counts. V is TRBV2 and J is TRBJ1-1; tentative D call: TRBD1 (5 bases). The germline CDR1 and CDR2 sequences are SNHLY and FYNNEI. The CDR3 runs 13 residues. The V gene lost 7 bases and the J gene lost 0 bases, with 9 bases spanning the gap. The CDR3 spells CASNQDMNTEAFF. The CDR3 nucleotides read TGTGCCAGCAACCAGGACATGAACACTGAAGCTTTCTTT.

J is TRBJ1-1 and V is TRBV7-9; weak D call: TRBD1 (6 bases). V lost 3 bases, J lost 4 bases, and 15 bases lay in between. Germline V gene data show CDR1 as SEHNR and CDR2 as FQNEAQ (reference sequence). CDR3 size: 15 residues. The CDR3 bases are TGTGCCAGCAGCTTTGCCCAGGGGCAGAGCACTGAAGCTTTCTTT. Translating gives CASSFAQGQSTEAFF.

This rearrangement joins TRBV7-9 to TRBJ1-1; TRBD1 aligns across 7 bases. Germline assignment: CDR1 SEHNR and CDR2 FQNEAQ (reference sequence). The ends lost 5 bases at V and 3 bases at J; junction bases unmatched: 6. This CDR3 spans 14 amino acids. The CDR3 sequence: CASSPTGVDTEAFF. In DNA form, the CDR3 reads TGTGCCAGCAGCCCTACAGGGGTTGACACTGAAGCTTTCTTT.

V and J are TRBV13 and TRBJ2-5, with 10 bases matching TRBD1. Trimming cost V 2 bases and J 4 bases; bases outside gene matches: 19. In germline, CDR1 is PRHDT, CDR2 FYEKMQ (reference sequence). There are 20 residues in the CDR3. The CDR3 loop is CASSLNFASDGTGDGETQYF. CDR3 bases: TGTGCCAGCAGCTTAAACTTTGCTTCAGATGGGACAGGGGACGGAGAGACCCAGTACTTC.

The CDR3 nucleotides are TGTGCCAGCAGCTTAGTGACAGGCGGGGAGCTGTTTTTT. It translates to CASSLVTGGELFF. The chain uses TRBV11-2 and TRBJ2-2; D is perhaps TRBD1 (6 bases). CDR1 SGHAT and CDR2 FQNNGV come from the germline V gene. Trimming pared 1 base from V and 7 bases from J, leaving 7 bases between. This CDR3 is built from 13 residues.

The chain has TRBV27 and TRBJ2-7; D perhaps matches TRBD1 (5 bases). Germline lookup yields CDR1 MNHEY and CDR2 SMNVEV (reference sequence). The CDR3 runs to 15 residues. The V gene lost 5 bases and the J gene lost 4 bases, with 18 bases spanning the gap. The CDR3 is CASSPLGHLGYEQYF. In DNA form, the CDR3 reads TGTGCCAGCAGTCCCTTGGGGCACTTGGGGTACGAGCAGTACTTC.

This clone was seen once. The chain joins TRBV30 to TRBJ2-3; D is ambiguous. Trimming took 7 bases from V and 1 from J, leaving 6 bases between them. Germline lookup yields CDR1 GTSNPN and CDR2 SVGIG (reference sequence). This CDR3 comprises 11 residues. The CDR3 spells CASPGTDTQYF. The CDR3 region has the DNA TGTGCCTCCCCGGGCACAGATACGCAGTATTTT.

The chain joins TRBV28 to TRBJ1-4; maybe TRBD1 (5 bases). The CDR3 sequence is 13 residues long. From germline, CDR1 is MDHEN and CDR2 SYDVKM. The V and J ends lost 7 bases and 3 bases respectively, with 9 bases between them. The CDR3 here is CASTQASNEKLFF. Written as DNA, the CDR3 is TGTGCCAGCACACAGGCGTCTAATGAAAAACTGTTTTTT. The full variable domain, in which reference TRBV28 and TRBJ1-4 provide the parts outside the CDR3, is DVKVTQSSRYLVKRTGEKVFLECVQDMDHENMFWYRQDPGLGLRLIYFSYDVKMKEKGDIPEGYSVSREKKERFSLILESASTNQTSMYLCASTQASNEKLFFGSGTQLSVL.

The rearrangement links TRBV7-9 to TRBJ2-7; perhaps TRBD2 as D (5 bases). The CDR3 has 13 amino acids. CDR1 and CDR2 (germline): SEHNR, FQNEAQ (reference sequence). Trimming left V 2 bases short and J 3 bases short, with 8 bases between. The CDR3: CASSLRGLYEQYF. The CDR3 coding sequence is TGTGCCAGCAGCTTACGAGGGCTCTACGAGCAGTACTTC.

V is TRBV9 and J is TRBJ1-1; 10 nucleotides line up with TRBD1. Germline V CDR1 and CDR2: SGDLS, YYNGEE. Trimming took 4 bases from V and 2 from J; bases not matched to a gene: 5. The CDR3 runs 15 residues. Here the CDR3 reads CASSFGQGVNTEAFF. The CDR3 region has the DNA TGTGCCAGCAGCTTTGGACAGGGGGTAAACACTGAAGCTTTCTTT.

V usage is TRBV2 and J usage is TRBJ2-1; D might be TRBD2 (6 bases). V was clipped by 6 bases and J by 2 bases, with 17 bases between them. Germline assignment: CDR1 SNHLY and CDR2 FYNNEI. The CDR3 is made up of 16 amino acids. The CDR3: CASSVLLDYAYNEQFF. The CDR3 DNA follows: TGTGCCAGCAGCGTACTTTTGGACTACGCCTACAATGAGCAGTTCTTC.

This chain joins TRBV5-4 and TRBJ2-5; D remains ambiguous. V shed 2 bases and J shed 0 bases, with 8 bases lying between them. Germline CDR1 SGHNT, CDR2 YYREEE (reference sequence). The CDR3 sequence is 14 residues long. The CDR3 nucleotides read TGTGCCAGCAGCTTTAGTCCGAACCAAGAGACCCAGTACTTC. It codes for CASSFSPNQETQYF.

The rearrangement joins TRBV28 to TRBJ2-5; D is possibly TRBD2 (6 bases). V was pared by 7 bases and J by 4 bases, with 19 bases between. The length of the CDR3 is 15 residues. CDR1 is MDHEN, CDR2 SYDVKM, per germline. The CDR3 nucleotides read TGTGCCAGCACCCCTTCCGGGGGTTATGGAGAGACCCAGTACTTC. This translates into CASTPSGGYGETQYF.

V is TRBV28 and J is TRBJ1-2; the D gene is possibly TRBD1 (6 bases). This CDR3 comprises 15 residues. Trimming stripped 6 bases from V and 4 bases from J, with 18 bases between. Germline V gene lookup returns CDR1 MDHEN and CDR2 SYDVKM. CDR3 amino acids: CASSQTDSTVYGYTF. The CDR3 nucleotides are TGTGCCAGCAGCCAAACGGACAGCACCGTCTATGGCTACACCTTC.

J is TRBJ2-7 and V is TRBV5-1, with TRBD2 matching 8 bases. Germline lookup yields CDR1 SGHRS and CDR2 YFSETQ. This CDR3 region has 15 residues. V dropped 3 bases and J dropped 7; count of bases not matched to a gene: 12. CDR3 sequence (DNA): TGCGCCAGCAGCTACCGGGGAGCGGGAGCGCTGGAGCAGTACTTC. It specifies CASSYRGAGALEQYF.

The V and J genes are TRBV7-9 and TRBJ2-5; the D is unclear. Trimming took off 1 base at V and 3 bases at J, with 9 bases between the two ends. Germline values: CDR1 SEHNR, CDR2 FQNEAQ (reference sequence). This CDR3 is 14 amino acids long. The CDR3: CASSLERREETQYF. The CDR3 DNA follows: TGTGCCAGCAGCTTAGAGAGGAGAGAAGAGACCCAGTACTTC. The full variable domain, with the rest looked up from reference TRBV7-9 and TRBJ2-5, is DTGVSQNPRHKITKRGQNVTFRCDPISEHNRLYWYRQTLGQGPEFLTYFQNEAQLEKSRLLSDRFSAERPKGSFSTLEIQRTEQGDSAMYLCASSLERREETQYFGPGTRLLVL.

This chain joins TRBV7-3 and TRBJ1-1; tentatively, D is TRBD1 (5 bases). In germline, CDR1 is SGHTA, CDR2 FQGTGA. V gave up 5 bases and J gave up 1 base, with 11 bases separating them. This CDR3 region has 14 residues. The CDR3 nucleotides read TGTGCCAGCAGCACAGGACCGGGGAACACTGAAGCTTTCTTT. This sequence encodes CASSTGPGNTEAFF. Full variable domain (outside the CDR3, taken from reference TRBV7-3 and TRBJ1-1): GAGVSQTPSNKVTEKGKYVELRCDPISGHTALYWYRQSLGQGPEFLIYFQGTGAADDSGLPNDRFFAVRPEGSVSTLKIQRTERGDSAVYLCASSTGPGNTEAFFGQGTRLTVV.

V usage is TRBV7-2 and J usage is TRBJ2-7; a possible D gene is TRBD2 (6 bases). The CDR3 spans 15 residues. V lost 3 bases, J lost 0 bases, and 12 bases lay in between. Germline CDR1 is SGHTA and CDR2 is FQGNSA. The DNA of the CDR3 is TGTGCCAGCAGCTTGTTAGGGACTTACTCCTACGAGCAGTACTTC. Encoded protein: CASSLLGTYSYEQYF.

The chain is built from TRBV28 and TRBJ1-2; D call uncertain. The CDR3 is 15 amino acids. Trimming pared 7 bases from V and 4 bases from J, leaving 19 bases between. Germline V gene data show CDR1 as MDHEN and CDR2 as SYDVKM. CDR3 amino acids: CASTPVVSYLYGYTF. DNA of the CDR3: TGTGCCAGCACCCCGGTAGTCTCCTACCTCTATGGCTACACCTTC.

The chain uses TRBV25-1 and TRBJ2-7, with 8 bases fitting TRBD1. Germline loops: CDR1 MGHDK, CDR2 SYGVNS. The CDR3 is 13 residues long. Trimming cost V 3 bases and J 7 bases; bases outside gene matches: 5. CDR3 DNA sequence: TGTGCCAGCAGTGAGGCAGGGGGCAATGAGCAGTACTTC. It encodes CASSEAGGNEQYF.

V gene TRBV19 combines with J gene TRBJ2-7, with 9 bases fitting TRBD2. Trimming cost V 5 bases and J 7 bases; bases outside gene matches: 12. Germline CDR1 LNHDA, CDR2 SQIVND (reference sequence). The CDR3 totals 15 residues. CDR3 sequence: CASSEREEPLWEQYF. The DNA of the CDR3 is TGTGCCAGTAGTGAGCGGGAGGAACCCCTGTGGGAGCAGTACTTC. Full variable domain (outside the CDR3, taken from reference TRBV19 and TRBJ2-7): DGGITQSPKYLFRKEGQNVTLSCEQNLNHDAMYWYRQDPGQGLRLIYYSQIVNDFQKGDIAEGYSVSREKKESFPLTVTSAQKNPTAFYLCASSEREEPLWEQYFGPGTRLTVT.

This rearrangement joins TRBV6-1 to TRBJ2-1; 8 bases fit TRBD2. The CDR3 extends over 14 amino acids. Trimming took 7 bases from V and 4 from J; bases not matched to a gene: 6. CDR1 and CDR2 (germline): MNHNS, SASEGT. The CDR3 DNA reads TGTGCCAGCAACTTAGCGGGACCTTACAATGAGCAGTTCTTC. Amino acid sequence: CASNLAGPYNEQFF.

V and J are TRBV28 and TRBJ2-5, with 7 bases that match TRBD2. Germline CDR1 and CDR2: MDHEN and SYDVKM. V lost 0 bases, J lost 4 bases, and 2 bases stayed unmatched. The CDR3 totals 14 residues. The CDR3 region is CASSLWGGRETQYF. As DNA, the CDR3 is TGTGCCAGCAGTTTATGGGGCGGGAGAGAGACCCAGTACTTC. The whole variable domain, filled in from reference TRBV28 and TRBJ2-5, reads DVKVTQSSRYLVKRTGEKVFLECVQDMDHENMFWYRQDPGLGLRLIYFSYDVKMKEKGDIPEGYSVSREKKERFSLILESASTNQTSMYLCASSLWGGRETQYFGPGTRLLVL.